The 4 T cell receptor beta chains below were found in one sample sequenced in a study of control samples from healthy donors and cancer patients. Sequencing was performed with immunoSEQ multiplex PCR; in TCRdb, only in-frame clones are kept and a portion is missing. There are approximately 220,000 clones in the sample; 90% to 95% occur only once, and roughly 1.6% lies in the top ten. Sequenced: blood. The receptors come from a man in his fifties in good health.

The chain employs TRBV5-4 and TRBJ1-1; D call uncertain. CDR1 SGHNT and CDR2 YYREEE come from the germline V gene (reference sequence). The CDR3 has 15 amino acids. V lost 2 bases, J lost 1 base, and 12 bases lay in between. CDR3 amino acids: CASSFSLRKNTEAFF. CDR3 nucleotides: TGTGCCAGCAGCTTTAGCCTCCGAAAGAACACTGAAGCTTTCTTT. The whole variable domain, remainder taken from reference TRBV5-4 and TRBJ1-1, is ETGVTQSPTHLIKTRGQQVTLRCSSQSGHNTVSWYQQALGQGPQFIFQYYREEENGRGNFPPRFSGLQFPNYSSELNVNALELDDSALYLCASSFSLRKNTEAFFGQGTRLTVV.

The rearrangement links TRBV28 to TRBJ1-2; no firm D call. CDR1 is MDHEN, CDR2 SYDVKM, per germline. V was clipped by 6 bases and J by 2 bases, with 10 bases between them. CDR3 size: 13 residues. The CDR3 sequence: CASSAYPNYGYTF. As DNA, the CDR3 is TGTGCCAGCAGCGCCTACCCCAACTATGGCTACACCTTC.

The chain is built from TRBV2 and TRBJ1-5, with D hard to call. This CDR3 has 15 amino acids. Germline V gives CDR1 SNHLY, CDR2 FYNNEI. V was pared by 4 bases and J by 2 bases, with 12 bases between. This CDR3 is CASSGSSGGNQPQHF. The CDR3 nucleotides read TGTGCCAGCAGTGGGAGTAGTGGGGGCAATCAGCCCCAGCATTTT. The entire variable domain, with the rest obtained from reference TRBV2 and TRBJ1-5, is as follows: EPEVTQTPSHQVTQMGQEVILRCVPISNHLYFYWYRQILGQKVEFLVSFYNNEISEKSEIFDDQFSVERPDGSNFTLKIRSTKLEDSAMYFCASSGSSGGNQPQHFGDGTRLSIL.

The rearrangement joins TRBV30 to TRBJ2-1; 9 bases align to TRBD2. Germline loops: CDR1 GTSNPN, CDR2 SVGIG (reference sequence). This CDR3 region has 14 residues. The CDR3 loop reads CATSGLSSYNEQFF. The CDR3 region has the DNA TGTGCTACTAGCGGGTTGAGCTCCTACAATGAGCAGTTCTTC. The entire variable domain, with the rest obtained from reference TRBV30 and TRBJ2-1, is as follows: SQTIHQWPATLVQPVGSPLSLECTVEGTSNPNLYWYRQAAGRGLQLLFYSVGIGQISSEVPQNLSASRPQDRQFILSSKKLLLSDSGFYLCATSGLSSYNEQFFGPGTRLTVL.